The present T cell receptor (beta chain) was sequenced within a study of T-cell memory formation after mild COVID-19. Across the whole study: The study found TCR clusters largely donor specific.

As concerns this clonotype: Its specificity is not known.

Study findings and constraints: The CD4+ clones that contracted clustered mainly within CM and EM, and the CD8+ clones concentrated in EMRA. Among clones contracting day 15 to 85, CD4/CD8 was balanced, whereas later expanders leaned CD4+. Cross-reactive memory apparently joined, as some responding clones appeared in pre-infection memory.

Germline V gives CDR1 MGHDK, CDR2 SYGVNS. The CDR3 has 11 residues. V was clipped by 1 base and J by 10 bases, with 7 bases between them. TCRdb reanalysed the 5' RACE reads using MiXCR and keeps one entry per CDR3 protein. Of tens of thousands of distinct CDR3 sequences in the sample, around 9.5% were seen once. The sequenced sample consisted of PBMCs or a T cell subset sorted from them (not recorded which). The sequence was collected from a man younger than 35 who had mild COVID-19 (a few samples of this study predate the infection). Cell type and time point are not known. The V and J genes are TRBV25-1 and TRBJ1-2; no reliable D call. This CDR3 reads CASSESEFYTF. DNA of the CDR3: TGTGCCAGCAGTGAATCCGAATTCTACACCTTC.